The sequence of this T cell receptor beta chain was determined in a study of blood T cells in healthy people across ages (dated by TCRdb to about 2015). Background on the whole study: In model experiments, roughly one uniquely barcoded TCR beta cDNA molecule per two T cells was captured by template switching. To avoid experimental bias, donors of different ages were randomly spread across the sequencing lanes. The study measured age-related changes in TCR beta repertoire diversity using deep sequencing normalized with unique cDNA molecular identifiers. Donors were grouped into four age groups: young (average approximately 15 years), middle-aged (39), aged (over 55) and long-lived (around 80). The study analyzed two additional independent replicas of 1 million unique cDNA reads from the same blood draw for two donors, one aged 18 to 30 and one aged 80 or older. Broader findings and caveats from the paper: Estimates of total diversity based on one million sequenced T cells were considered lower bounds and underestimates. A strong correlation was found between observed TCR beta diversity and the percentage of naive T cells measured by flow cytometry. Compared with the aged group, the long-lived group had more naive CD4+ T cells, fewer expanded clones and increased TCR diversity, suggesting age selection. Because profiling used bulk unsorted PBMCs, naive and antigen-experienced compartments could not be compared conclusively. Because donor CMV infection status was unknown, age-related changes in expanded clonotypes were potentially confounded. Observed TCR beta diversity per million T cells fell roughly linearly with age, and a significant reduction was already apparent by age about 36.

Points on this clonotype: Which antigen it targets is not known. No much larger clone is present one base from it, and per-base qualities are unavailable.

Donors were 39 systemically healthy Caucasian individuals from Russia aged roughly 6 to 95 years. Each donor gave ten milliliters of peripheral blood, drawn into EDTA-treated Vacutainer tubes. Ficoll-Paque density-gradient centrifugation was used to isolate PBMCs, with at least 6.5 million per sample. Trizol reagent was used to extract total RNA from PBMCs, with at least 6 micrograms per sample. For every donor, an aliquot of PBMCs went through flow cytometry to measure the percentages of naive CD45RAhigh/CD27high T cells. Library construction relied on 5' RACE. Reads for this sample came from an Illumina HiSeq 2500. A second PCR of roughly 6 to 12 cycles was performed with a sample-barcoded 5' primer and a J-beta primer mix. A unique molecular identifier was introduced onto each TCR beta cDNA molecule by a template-switch 5' adaptor carrying 12 random nucleotides. Each sample yielded at least 2.5 million CDR3-containing paired-end reads. All of the RNA was converted into first-strand cDNA using the Mint cDNA synthesis kit, with a TRBC-specific oligonucleotide serving as the primer. All cDNA was treated with uracil-DNA glycosylase and then went through a first 18-cycle PCR with the universal primers M1SS and BC2_uni_R. As for the authors' bioinformatics: For normalization, 1 million high-quality reads, each with a distinct molecular identifier, were randomly selected from each sample. Reads with shared molecular identifiers were discarded instead of being binned into consensus sequences. MiTCR, set to a Q25 quality threshold and the strictest error-elimination algorithm, was used for CDR3 identification, clonotype clustering and error correction. Lower-bound total TCR beta diversity was estimated with a nonparametric unseen species model using Euler transformation. TCRdb trimmed public reads at Q25 via fastp, called clones via MiXCR and kept in-frame beta chains. Duplicate CDR3 protein sequences are folded into a single record with the most common DNA and genes. For this entry, the V and J calls and clone size follow TCRdb and not the study's own pipeline. In this sample the table shows around 1.1 million distinct CDR3 sequences, 35% to 40% of which occur a single time. The ten largest clones add up to about an eighth of the sample.

The sequence came from a man aged 18 to 30 in good health. The sample taken for sequencing was blood.

This receptor has the CDR3 CASSEKGYEQYF. The bases are TGTGCCAGCAGTGAAAAGGGGTACGAGCAGTACTTC. The receptor chain draws on TRBV2 and TRBJ2-7; matching of 5 bases hints at TRBD1 as the D gene. CDR1 SNHLY and CDR2 FYNNEI were looked up in the germline V gene. The CDR3 sequence holds 12 residues, the cysteine and phenylalanine included. Just CDR3 DNA is preserved here, 36 bases in frame from base 1. V lost 2 bases and J lost 4 bases; the stretch between them is 6 bases long. The CDR3, completed at both ends by the reference TRBV2 and TRBJ2-7 genes, gives the full variable domain EPEVTQTPSHQVTQMGQEVILRCVPISNHLYFYWYRQILGQKVEFLVSFYNNEISEKSEIFDDQFSVERPDGSNFTLKIRSTKLEDSAMYFCASSEKGYEQYFGPGTRLTVT.